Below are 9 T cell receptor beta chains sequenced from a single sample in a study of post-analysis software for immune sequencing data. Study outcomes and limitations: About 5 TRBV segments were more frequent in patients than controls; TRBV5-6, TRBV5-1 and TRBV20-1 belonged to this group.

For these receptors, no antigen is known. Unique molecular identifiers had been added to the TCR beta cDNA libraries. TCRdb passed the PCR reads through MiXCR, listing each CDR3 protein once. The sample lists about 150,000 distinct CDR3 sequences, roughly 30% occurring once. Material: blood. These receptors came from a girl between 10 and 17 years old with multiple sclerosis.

The CDR3 bases are TGCAGTGCTAGAGTTCGACCGGGACAGGGTCCTTTGTTGACAGATACGCAGTATTTT. As protein: CSARVRPGQGPLLTDTQYF. The chain joins TRBV20-1 to TRBJ2-3; 9 bases agree with TRBD1. CDR1 is DFQATT and CDR2 is SNEGSKA in the germline V gene (reference sequence). There are 19 residues in the CDR3. The V and J ends lost 1 base and 3 bases, in that order; junction bases with no gene match: 17.

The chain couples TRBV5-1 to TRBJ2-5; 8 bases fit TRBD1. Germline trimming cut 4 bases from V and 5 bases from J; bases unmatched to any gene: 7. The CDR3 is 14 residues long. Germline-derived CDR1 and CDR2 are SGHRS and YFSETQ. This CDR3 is CASSRTGFGETQYF. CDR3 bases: TGCGCCAGCAGCAGGACAGGGTTCGGCGAGACCCAGTACTTC.

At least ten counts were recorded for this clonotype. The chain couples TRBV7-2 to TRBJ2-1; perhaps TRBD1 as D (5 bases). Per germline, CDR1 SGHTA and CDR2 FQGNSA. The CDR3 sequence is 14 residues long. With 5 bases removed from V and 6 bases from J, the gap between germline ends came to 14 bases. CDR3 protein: CASSAYRTGNEQFF. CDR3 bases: TGTGCCAGCAGCGCCTATCGAACAGGCAATGAGCAGTTCTTC.

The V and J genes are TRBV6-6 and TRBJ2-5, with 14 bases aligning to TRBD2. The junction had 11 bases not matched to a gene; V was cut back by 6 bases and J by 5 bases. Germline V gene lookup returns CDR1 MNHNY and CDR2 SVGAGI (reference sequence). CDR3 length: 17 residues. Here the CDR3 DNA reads TGTGCCAGCAGCAAGACTAGCGGGAGGGCCGGGGCGGAGACCCAGTACTTC. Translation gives CASSKTSGRAGAETQYF.

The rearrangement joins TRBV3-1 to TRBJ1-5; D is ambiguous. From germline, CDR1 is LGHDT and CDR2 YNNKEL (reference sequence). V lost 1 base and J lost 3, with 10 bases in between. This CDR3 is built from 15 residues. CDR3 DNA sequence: TGTGCCAGCAGCCAAGGAACCGCTAACAATCAGCCCCAGCATTTT. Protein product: CASSQGTANNQPQHF. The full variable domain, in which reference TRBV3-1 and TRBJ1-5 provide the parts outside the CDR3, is DTAVSQTPKYLVTQMGNDKSIKCEQNLGHDTMYWYKQDSKKFLKIMFSYNNKELIINETVPNRFSPKSPDKAHLNLHINSLELGDSAVYFCASSQGTANNQPQHFGDGTRLSIL.

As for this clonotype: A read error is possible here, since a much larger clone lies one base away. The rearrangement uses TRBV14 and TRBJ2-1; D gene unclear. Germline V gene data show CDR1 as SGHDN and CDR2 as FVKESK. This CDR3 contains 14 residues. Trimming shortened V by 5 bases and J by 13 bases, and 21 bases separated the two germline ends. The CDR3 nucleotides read TGTGCCAGCAGCACTATCACAAAGAGAGAGACCCAGTTCTTC. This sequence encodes CASSTITKRETQFF.

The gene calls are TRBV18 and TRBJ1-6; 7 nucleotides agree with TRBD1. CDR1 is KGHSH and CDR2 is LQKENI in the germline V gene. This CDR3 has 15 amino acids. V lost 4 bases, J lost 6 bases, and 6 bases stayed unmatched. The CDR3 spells CASSQIQGINSPLHF. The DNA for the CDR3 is TGTGCCAGCTCACAGATACAGGGGATTAATTCACCCCTCCACTTT. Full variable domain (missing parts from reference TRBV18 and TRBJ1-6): NAGVMQNPRHLVRRRGQEARLRCSPMKGHSHVYWYRQLPEEGLKFMVYLQKENIIDESGMPKERFSAEFPKEGPSILRIQQVVRGDSAAYFCASSQIQGINSPLHFGNGTRLTVT.

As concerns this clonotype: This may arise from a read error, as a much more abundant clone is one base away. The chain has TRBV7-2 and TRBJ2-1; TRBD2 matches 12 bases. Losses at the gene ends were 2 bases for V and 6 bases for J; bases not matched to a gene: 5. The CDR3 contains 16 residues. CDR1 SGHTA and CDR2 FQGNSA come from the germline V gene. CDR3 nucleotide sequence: TGTGCCAGCAGCTTACCTAGCGGGAGGGCCCGCAATGAGCAGTTCTTC. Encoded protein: CASSLPSGRARNEQFF.

The CDR3 loop reads CASVGLSDYEQYF. CDR3 in DNA: TGTGCCAGCGTGGGTCTGTCGGATTACGAGCAGTACTTC. The chain links TRBV28 to TRBJ2-7, with no clear D. The CDR3 runs to 13 residues. Germline-derived CDR1 and CDR2 are MDHEN and SYDVKM. The V gene lost 8 bases and the J gene lost 4 bases, with 15 bases spanning the gap.